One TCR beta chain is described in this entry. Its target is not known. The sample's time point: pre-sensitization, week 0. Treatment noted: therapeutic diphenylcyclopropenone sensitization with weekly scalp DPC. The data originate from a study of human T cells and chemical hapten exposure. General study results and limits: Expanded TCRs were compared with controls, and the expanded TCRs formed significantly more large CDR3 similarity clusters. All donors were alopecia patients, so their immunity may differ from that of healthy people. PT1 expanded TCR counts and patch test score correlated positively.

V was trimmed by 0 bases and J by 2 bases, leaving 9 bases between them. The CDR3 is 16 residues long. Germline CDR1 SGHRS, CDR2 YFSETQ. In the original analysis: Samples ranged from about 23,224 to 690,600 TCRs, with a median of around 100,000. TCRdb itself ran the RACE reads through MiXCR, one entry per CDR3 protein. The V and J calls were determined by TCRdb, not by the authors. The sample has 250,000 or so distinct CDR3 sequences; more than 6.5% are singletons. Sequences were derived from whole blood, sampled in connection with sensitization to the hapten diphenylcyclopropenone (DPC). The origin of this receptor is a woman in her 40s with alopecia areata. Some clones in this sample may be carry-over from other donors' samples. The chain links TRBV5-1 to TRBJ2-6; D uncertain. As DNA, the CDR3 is TGCGCCAGCAGCTTGGCCAATTACCCTGGGGCCAACGTCCTGACTTTC. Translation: CASSLANYPGANVLTF.